This T cell receptor beta chain was profiled in a study of CD8+CD57+ T cells in acquired aplastic anemia. Background on the study: Around 3.2 ug was the average amount of DNA from sorted CD4+ and CD8+ cells.

CDR1 is LNHDA and CDR2 is SQIVND in the germline V gene (reference sequence). CDR3 length: 18 residues. The V gene end was trimmed by 0 bases and the J gene end by 1 base; junction bases not matched to a gene: 10. Patients chosen for sequencing had CD8+CD57+ cells that had expanded, as shown by flow cytometry. CDR3 and TCR beta VDJ profiling relied on a genomic DNA template. TCRdb analysed the reads with MiXCR anew, one entry per CDR3 protein. The table lists 160,000 or so distinct CDR3 sequences, roughly 43% of them singletons. Sequencing used sorted CD4+, CD8+, or CD8+CD57+ T cells (not recorded which) from PBMCs. V and J are TRBV19 and TRBJ2-3, with TRBD2 matching over 7 bases. This receptor was obtained from a human donor with aplastic anemia. This chain's CDR3 is CASSIDSKRGGRTDTQYF. The CDR3 DNA follows: TGTGCCAGTAGTATAGATTCGAAGCGGGGAGGCCGCACAGATACGCAGTATTTT.